These 4 T cell receptor beta chains were sequenced from one sample in a study of control samples from healthy donors and cancer patients. Profiling relied on immunoSEQ multiplex PCR, and the TCRdb table lists in-frame clones only, not all of them. The data show 100,000 to 150,000 clones, roughly 87% seen once. Sequencing used blood. Receptors originate from a young man in good health.

The rearrangement uses TRBV7-9 and TRBJ1-3, with 7 nucleotides matching TRBD1. CDR3 length: 15 residues. Germline V gives CDR1 SEHNR, CDR2 FQNEAQ (reference sequence). The J segment lost 4 bases and the V segment lost 4 bases, leaving 7 bases of the junction unmatched. The CDR3: CASSSSDRAGNTIYF. Written as DNA, the CDR3 is TGTGCCAGCAGCTCAAGTGACAGGGCCGGAAACACCATATATTTT.

This clone was seen ten or more times. V and J are TRBV9 and TRBJ2-7; 9 nucleotides match TRBD2. CDR3 length equals 15 residues. Germline V gene lookup returns CDR1 SGDLS and CDR2 YYNGEE. Germline trimming cut 1 base from V and 6 bases from J; bases unmatched to any gene: 8. CDR3 region: CASSVSGTSLSEQYF. CDR3 DNA: TGTGCCAGCAGCGTAAGTGGGACTAGCCTATCCGAGCAGTACTTC.

The chain joins TRBV6-5 to TRBJ2-1, with D possibly matching TRBD2 (6 bases). CDR1 MNHEY and CDR2 SVGAGI come from the germline V gene. Trimming cost V 2 bases and J 8 bases, with 19 bases left between them. The CDR3 spans 16 residues. The CDR3 sequence: CASSYGRGVPRDEQFF. DNA of the CDR3: TGTGCCAGCAGTTACGGGCGGGGTGTACCACGCGATGAGCAGTTCTTC.

This chain joins TRBV3-1 (or the pseudogene TRBV3-2) and TRBJ1-6; D call uncertain. Germline values: CDR1 LGHDT, CDR2 YNNKEL (reference sequence). V was trimmed by 1 base and J by 0 bases, leaving 16 bases between them. This CDR3 has 19 residues. The CDR3 loop reads CASSQVPFSLSSYNSPLHF. The CDR3 region has the DNA TGTGCCAGCAGCCAAGTCCCGTTTTCCTTAAGCTCCTATAATTCACCCCTCCACTTT.